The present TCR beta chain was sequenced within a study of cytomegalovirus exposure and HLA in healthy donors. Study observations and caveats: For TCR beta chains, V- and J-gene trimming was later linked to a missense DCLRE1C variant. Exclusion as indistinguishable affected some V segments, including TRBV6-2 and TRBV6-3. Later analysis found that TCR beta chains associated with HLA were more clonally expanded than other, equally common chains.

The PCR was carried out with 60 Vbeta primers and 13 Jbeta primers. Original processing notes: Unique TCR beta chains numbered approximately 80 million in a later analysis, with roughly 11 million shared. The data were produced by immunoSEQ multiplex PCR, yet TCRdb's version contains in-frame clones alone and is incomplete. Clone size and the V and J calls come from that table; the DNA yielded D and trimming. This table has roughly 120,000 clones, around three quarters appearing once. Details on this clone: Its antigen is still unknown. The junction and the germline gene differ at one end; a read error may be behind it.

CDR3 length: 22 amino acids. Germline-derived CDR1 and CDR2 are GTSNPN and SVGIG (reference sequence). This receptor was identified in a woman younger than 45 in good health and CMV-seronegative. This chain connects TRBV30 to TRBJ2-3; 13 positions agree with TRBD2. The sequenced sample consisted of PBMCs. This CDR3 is CAWSVLPLARTSGGPSTDTHYF. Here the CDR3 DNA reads TGTGCCTGGAGTGTTCTCCCCCTGGCCCGGACTAGCGGGGGCCCTTCCACAGATACGCATTATTTT.